This T cell receptor (beta chain) emerged from a study of blood T cell repertoires in COVID-19. Across the whole study: Collection of acute and convalescent COVID-19 samples took place in the United States, Italy and Spain. Sources were T cells, B-cell-depleted T cells, or PBMCs; the material itself was cDNA or gDNA.

Categorization into cohorts depended on clinical history that participants reported. CDR1 SGDLS and CDR2 YYNGEE come from the germline V gene. The CDR3 runs 14 residues. The V end lost 0 bases, the J end lost 0 bases, and 5 bases lay between the germline ends. Measured with immunoSEQ multiplex PCR; TCRdb has only the in-frame clones, and not every one. The sample holds roughly 380,000 clones, about 89% seen once. The genes are TRBV9 and TRBJ2-3; D gene ambiguous. What was sequenced was PBMCs or T cells enriched from blood (not recorded which). The sequence derives from a young man who had recovered from COVID-19. CDR3 sequence (DNA): TGTGCCAGCAGCGTAGGCGGAAGCACAGATACGCAGTATTTT. Translating it yields CASSVGGSTDTQYF.